The clone carrying this T cell receptor beta chain was detected once. Per the original methods: The authors estimated nucleated cell counts from reference gene primer amplification. The method was immunoSEQ multiplex PCR; TCRdb's version includes in-frame clones alone and lacks a portion of them. V and J calls plus clone size are reproduced from that table; the DNA served to infer D and trimming. In the table there are 200,000 to 250,000 clones, 82% of which are singletons. These data originate in a study of blood T cell repertoires in COVID-19. The V and J ends lost 4 bases and 6 bases, in that order; junction bases with no gene match: 4. In germline, CDR1 is SQVTM, CDR2 ANQGSEA. This CDR3 is 14 amino acids long.

Sequencing was performed on peripheral blood. The clonotype comes from a woman older than 75 with acute or convalescent COVID-19. The chain couples TRBV29-1 to TRBJ2-3; 13 bases line up with TRBD2. CDR3: CSVGTSGSLDTQYF. In DNA, the CDR3 is TGCAGCGTTGGGACTAGCGGGAGTCTTGATACGCAGTATTTT.